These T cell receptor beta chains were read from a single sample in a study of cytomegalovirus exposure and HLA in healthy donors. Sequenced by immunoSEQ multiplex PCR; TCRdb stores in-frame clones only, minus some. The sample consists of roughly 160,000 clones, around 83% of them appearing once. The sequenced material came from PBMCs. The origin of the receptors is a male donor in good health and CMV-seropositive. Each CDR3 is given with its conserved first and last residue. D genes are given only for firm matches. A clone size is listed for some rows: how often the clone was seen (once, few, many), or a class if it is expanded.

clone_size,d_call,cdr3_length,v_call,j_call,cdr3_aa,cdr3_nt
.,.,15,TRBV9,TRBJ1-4,CASSPQWGGDEKLFF,TGTGCCAGCAGCCCCCAGTGGGGGGGAGACGAAAAACTGTTTTTT
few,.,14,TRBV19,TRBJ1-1,CASSMRSLNTEAFF,TGTGCCAGTAGTATGAGGAGTTTGAACACTGAAGCTTTCTTT
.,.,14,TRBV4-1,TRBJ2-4,CASSQSVAKNIQYF,TGCGCCAGCAGCCAGAGCGTAGCCAAAAACATTCAGTACTTC
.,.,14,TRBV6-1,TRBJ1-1,CASSQRERVGRAFF,TGTGCCAGCAGTCAGAGGGAACGGGTGGGAAGAGCTTTCTTT
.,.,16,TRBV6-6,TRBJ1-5,CASRPRTGNSNQPQHF,TGTGCCAGCAGACCCCGTACAGGGAATAGCAATCAGCCCCAGCATTTT
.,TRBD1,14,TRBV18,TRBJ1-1,CASSSGTVSTEAFF,TGTGCCAGCTCGTCCGGGACAGTATCCACTGAAGCTTTCTTT
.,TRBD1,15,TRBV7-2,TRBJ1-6,CASSLDRGNNSPLHF,TGTGCCAGCAGCTTGGACAGGGGGAATAATTCACCCCTCCACTTT
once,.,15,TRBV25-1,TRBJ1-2,CASSEFVSPIYGYTF,TGTGCCAGCAGTGAATTCGTTAGTCCGATCTATGGCTACACCTTC
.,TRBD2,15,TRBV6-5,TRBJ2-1,CASRRAGGSYNEQFF,TGTGCCAGCAGGAGAGCGGGAGGGTCATACAATGAGCAGTTCTTC
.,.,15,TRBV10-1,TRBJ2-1,CASSELQGSYNEQFF,TGCGCCAGCAGTGAGTTGCAGGGCTCCTACAATGAGCAGTTCTTC
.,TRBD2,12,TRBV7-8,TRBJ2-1,CASSSSGRGLFF,TGTGCCAGCAGCTCAAGCGGGAGGGGACTGTTCTTC
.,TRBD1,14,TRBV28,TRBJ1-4,CASSLLGQDEKLFF,TGTGCCAGCAGTTTACTTGGACAGGATGAAAAACTGTTTTTT
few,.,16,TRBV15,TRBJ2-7,CATSREGGRERYEQYF,TGTGCCACCAGCAGAGAAGGTGGCAGGGAAAGGTACGAGCAGTACTTC
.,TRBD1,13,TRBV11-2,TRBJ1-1,CASSLRPDREPFF,TGTGCCAGCAGCCTAAGACCAGACAGGGAACCTTTCTTT
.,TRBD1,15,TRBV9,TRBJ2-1,CASSVEGQGANEQFF,TGTGCCAGCAGCGTAGAGGGACAGGGGGCGAATGAGCAGTTCTTC
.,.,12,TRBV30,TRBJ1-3,CAWIPGYDTIYF,TGTGCCTGGATCCCAGGGTACGACACCATATATTTT
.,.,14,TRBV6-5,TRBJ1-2,CASSYSSRGSGYTF,TGTGCCAGCAGTTACTCGAGCAGGGGCAGCGGCTACACCTTC
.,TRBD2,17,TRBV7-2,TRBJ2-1,CASSLVSSGGAYNEQFF,TGTGCCAGCAGCTTAGTGTCTAGCGGGGGGGCCTACAATGAGCAGTTCTTC
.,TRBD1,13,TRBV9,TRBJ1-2,CASSETGAYGYTF,TGTGCCAGCAGTGAAACAGGGGCCTATGGCTACACCTTC
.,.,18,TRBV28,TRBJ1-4,CASSLWDWGDSTNEKLFF,TGTGCCAGCAGTTTATGGGATTGGGGGGATTCAACTAATGAAAAACTGTTTTTT
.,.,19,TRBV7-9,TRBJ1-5,CASSAGRGGRRKGNQPQHF,TGTGCCAGCAGCGCGGGTAGGGGGGGACGAAGGAAAGGGAATCAGCCCCAGCATTTT
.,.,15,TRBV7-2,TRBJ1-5,CASSLVGGSNQPQHF,TGTGCCAGCAGCTTAGTGGGGGGTAGCAATCAGCCCCAGCATTTT
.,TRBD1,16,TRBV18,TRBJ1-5,CASSLSDRVGNQPQHF,TGTGCCAGCTCACTCTCGGACAGGGTTGGTAATCAGCCCCAGCATTTT
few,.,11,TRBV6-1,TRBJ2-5,CASRTGETQYF,TGTGCCAGCAGGACGGGGGAGACCCAGTACTTC
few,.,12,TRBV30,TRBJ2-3,CAWNAGGDTQYF,TGTGCCTGGAACGCAGGGGGGGATACGCAGTATTTT
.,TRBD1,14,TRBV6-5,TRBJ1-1,CASSTQGAGTEAFF,TGTGCCAGCAGTACACAGGGGGCGGGCACTGAAGCTTTCTTT
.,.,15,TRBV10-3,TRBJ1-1,CAIRSSGNGSTEAFF,TGTGCCATCAGGAGCTCAGGGAACGGGTCCACTGAAGCTTTCTTT
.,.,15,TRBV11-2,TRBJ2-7,CASSLGQVSSYEQYF,TGTGCCAGCAGCTTAGGCCAGGTTAGCTCCTACGAGCAGTACTTC
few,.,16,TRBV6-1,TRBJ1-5,CASSESNNRGDQPQHF,TGTGCCAGCAGTGAAAGTAACAACCGGGGGGATCAGCCCCAGCATTTT
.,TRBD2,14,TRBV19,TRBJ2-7,CASRSSSGSYEQYF,TGTGCCAGTAGATCCTCTAGCGGGAGTTACGAGCAGTACTTC
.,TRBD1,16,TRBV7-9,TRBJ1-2,CASSPRVTGDNYGYTF,TGTGCCAGCAGCCCACGCGTAACAGGGGACAACTATGGCTACACCTTC
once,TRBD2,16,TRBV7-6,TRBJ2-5,CASSLDTPGGQETQYF,TGTGCCAGCAGCCTAGACACGCCGGGGGGCCAAGAGACCCAGTACTTC
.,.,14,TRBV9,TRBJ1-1,CASSVEWANTEAFF,TGTGCCAGCAGCGTAGAGTGGGCGAACACTGAAGCTTTCTTT
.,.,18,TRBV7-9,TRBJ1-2,CASSLLDSASKPNYGYTF,TGTGCCAGCAGCTTACTGGACAGCGCATCCAAGCCTAACTATGGCTACACCTTC
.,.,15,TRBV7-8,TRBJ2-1,CASSRGRERYNEQFF,TGTGCCAGCAGCCGCGGACGGGAACGATACAATGAGCAGTTCTTC